The rows below give T cell receptor beta chains drawn from one sample of a study of cytomegalovirus exposure and HLA in healthy donors. Clones were read by immunoSEQ multiplex PCR, and TCRdb kept only the in-frame ones, dropping some. Of 130,000 to 150,000 clones listed, 78% are singletons. The sequenced sample was PBMCs. The receptors come from a female donor in good health and CMV-seronegative. The CDR3 runs from the conserved cysteine through the conserved F or W. D genes are given only for firm matches. For some rows the clone size is stated as once, few or many, or as a class when expanded; others skip it.

D: TRBD1
size: NA
J: TRBJ2-7
V: TRBV27
CDR3: CASSPIDRDSYEQYF
DNA: TGTGCCAGCAGTCCAATCGACAGGGACTCCTACGAGCAGTACTTC

D: TRBD1
size: NA
J: TRBJ1-1
V: TRBV18
CDR3: CASSPGQAPGTEAFF
DNA: TGTGCCAGCTCACCTGGACAGGCCCCTGGCACTGAAGCTTTCTTT

D: NA
size: NA
J: TRBJ1-2
V: TRBV28
CDR3: CASSPGGPNYGYTF
DNA: TGTGCCAGCAGCCCGGGGGGCCCTAACTATGGCTACACCTTC

D: NA
size: NA
J: TRBJ1-5
V: TRBV28
CDR3: CASSLSTGQPQHF
DNA: TGTGCCAGCAGTTTAAGTACGGGGCAGCCCCAGCATTTT

D: TRBD2
size: NA
J: TRBJ2-7
V: TRBV30
CDR3: CAWSPVGLAGYRDEQYF
DNA: TGTGCCTGGAGCCCCGTTGGACTAGCGGGTTACAGGGACGAGCAGTACTTC

D: NA
size: NA
J: TRBJ2-3
V: TRBV6-6
CDR3: CASSLDNLQYF
DNA: TGTGCCAGCAGTTTGGACAATCTTCAGTATTTT

D: TRBD1
size: NA
J: TRBJ2-7
V: TRBV5-1
CDR3: CASSPGGVGQYF
DNA: TGCGCCAGCAGCCCAGGGGGCGTAGGGCAGTACTTC

D: NA
size: few
J: TRBJ2-5
V: TRBV10-3
CDR3: CAIRMEREETQYF
DNA: TGTGCCATCAGGATGGAACGGGAAGAGACCCAGTACTTC

D: TRBD2
size: NA
J: TRBJ2-5
V: TRBV19
CDR3: CASSRGRGETQYF
DNA: TGTGCCAGTAGTAGGGGGAGGGGAGAGACCCAGTACTTC

D: NA
size: NA
J: TRBJ1-5
V: TRBV2
CDR3: CASSDWDINLPNQPQHF
DNA: TGTGCCAGCAGTGATTGGGACATAAACCTTCCAAATCAGCCCCAGCATTTT

D: NA
size: NA
J: TRBJ1-5
V: TRBV15
CDR3: CATSRDTLGGVGQPQHF
DNA: TGTGCCACCAGCAGAGATACTTTAGGGGGTGTAGGTCAGCCCCAGCATTTT

D: TRBD1
size: NA
J: TRBJ1-3
V: TRBV15
CDR3: CATSRGTGSGNTIYF
DNA: TGTGCCACCAGCCGCGGGACAGGGTCTGGAAACACCATATATTTT

D: NA
size: NA
J: TRBJ2-3
V: TRBV19
CDR3: CASSTYPSTDTQYF
DNA: TGTGCCAGTAGTACCTACCCTAGCACAGATACGCAGTATTTT

D: NA
size: NA
J: TRBJ2-7
V: TRBV28
CDR3: CASSDSIGQYF
DNA: TGTGCCAGCAGCGACAGCATCGGGCAGTACTTC

D: TRBD1
size: NA
J: TRBJ2-3
V: TRBV7-9
CDR3: CASSSQTGGVGDTQYF
DNA: TGTGCCAGCAGCTCCCAAACAGGGGGAGTTGGGGATACGCAGTATTTT

D: TRBD2
size: NA
J: TRBJ2-1
V: TRBV9
CDR3: CASSVGGTYNEQFF
DNA: TGTGCCAGCAGCGTCGGGGGGACCTACAATGAGCAGTTCTTC

D: TRBD1
size: NA
J: TRBJ1-5
V: TRBV28
CDR3: CASSPQGQGRGQPQHF
DNA: TGTGCCAGCAGTCCACAGGGACAGGGTAGAGGCCAGCCCCAGCATTTT

D: TRBD2
size: NA
J: TRBJ2-7
V: TRBV30
CDR3: CAWIPGLGSGKEFYEQYF
DNA: TGTGCCTGGATCCCGGGACTTGGTAGCGGGAAGGAGTTTTACGAGCAGTACTTC

D: TRBD2
size: NA
J: TRBJ2-2
V: TRBV9
CDR3: CASSTRASGHTGELFF
DNA: TGTGCCAGCAGCACGAGGGCTAGCGGCCACACCGGGGAGCTGTTTTTT

D: TRBD1
size: few
J: TRBJ2-1
V: TRBV2
CDR3: CASRQGVYNEQFF
DNA: TGTGCCAGCAGACAGGGGGTTTACAATGAGCAGTTCTTC

D: TRBD2
size: NA
J: TRBJ2-7
V: TRBV5-1
CDR3: CASRNTGLPPGEQYF
DNA: TGCGCCAGCCGCAACACGGGACTACCTCCAGGGGAGCAGTACTTC

D: TRBD2
size: NA
J: TRBJ2-3
V: TRBV4-2
CDR3: CASSQDGGGLGSRDTQYF
DNA: TGTGCCAGCAGCCAAGATGGGGGGGGACTAGGATCTCGGGATACGCAGTATTTT

D: NA
size: few
J: TRBJ1-4
V: TRBV5-6
CDR3: CASSLGSGDFPRKLFF
DNA: TGTGCCAGCAGCTTGGGCTCCGGGGACTTCCCACGAAAACTGTTTTTT

D: TRBD1
size: NA
J: TRBJ2-7
V: TRBV7-9
CDR3: CSSSPGTAYEQYF
DNA: TGTTCCAGCAGCCCGGGGACAGCCTACGAGCAGTACTTC

D: TRBD1
size: NA
J: TRBJ1-4
V: TRBV9
CDR3: CASSVEGQRNEKLFF
DNA: TGTGCCAGCAGCGTAGAGGGACAGCGCAATGAAAAACTGTTTTTT

D: TRBD1
size: NA
J: TRBJ1-5
V: TRBV30
CDR3: CAWRTGLCGQPQHF
DNA: TGTGCCTGGAGGACAGGGCTCTGCGGACAGCCCCAGCATTTT

D: NA
size: NA
J: TRBJ2-7
V: TRBV5-4
CDR3: CASSGGGSYEQYF
DNA: TGTGCCAGCAGTGGAGGAGGCTCCTACGAGCAGTACTTC

D: TRBD1
size: NA
J: TRBJ2-1
V: TRBV19
CDR3: CASRMDRGYYNEQFF
DNA: TGTGCCAGTAGGATGGACAGGGGTTACTACAATGAGCAGTTCTTC

D: NA
size: few
J: TRBJ2-7
V: TRBV7-9
CDR3: CASSLSSLPWSDEQYF
DNA: TGTGCCAGCAGCTTATCCTCCCTTCCGTGGAGCGACGAGCAGTACTTC

D: NA
size: NA
J: TRBJ1-1
V: TRBV7-8
CDR3: CASAGVQAFF
DNA: TGTGCCAGCGCCGGGGTACAAGCTTTCTTT

D: TRBD1
size: NA
J: TRBJ2-3
V: TRBV19
CDR3: CASRRDRASTDTQYF
DNA: TGTGCCAGCCGCCGGGACAGGGCGAGCACAGATACGCAGTATTTT

D: NA
size: NA
J: TRBJ2-2
V: TRBV19
CDR3: CAISQGTGELFF
DNA: TGTGCCATTTCACAGGGTACCGGGGAGCTGTTTTTT

D: NA
size: NA
J: TRBJ2-1
V: TRBV28
CDR3: CASKHSNEQFF
DNA: TGTGCCAGCAAACACAGCAATGAGCAGTTCTTC